This T cell receptor beta chain was retrieved from a study of T-cell reconstitution after alpha-beta-depleted transplantation in children. There are 13 residues in the CDR3. Trimming took off 3 bases at V and 2 bases at J, with 8 bases between the two ends. Preparing the TCRbeta library involved the use of unique molecular identifiers. From the PCR reads, TCRdb called clonotypes with MiXCR, one entry per CDR3 protein. The sample consists of about 1,000,000 distinct CDR3 sequences, 25% to 35% of them appearing once. This sequence joins TRBV12-3 or TRBV12-4 and TRBJ2-7, with D hard to call. The sample consisted of PBMCs, mostly from graft donor cells, taken 360 days after TCRalphabeta/CD19-depleted stem cell transplant. This TCR derives from a boy younger than two who had a stem cell transplant for SCID, so the T cells may come from the graft donor. The CDR3 DNA reads TGTGCCAGCAGTTTGCGCCTTACCTACGAGCAGTACTTC. Translation: CASSLRLTYEQYF.